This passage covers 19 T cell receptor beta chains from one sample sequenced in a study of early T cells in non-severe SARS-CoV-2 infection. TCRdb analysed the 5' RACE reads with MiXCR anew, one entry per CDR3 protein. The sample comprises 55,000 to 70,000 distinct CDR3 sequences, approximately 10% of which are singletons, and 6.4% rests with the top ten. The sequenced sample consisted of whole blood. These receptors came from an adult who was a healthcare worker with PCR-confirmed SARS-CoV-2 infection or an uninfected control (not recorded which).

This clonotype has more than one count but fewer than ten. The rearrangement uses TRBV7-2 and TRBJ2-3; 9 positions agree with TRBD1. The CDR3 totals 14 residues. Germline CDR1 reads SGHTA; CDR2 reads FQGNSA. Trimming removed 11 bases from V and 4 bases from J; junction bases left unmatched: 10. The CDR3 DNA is TGTGCCGCCCATACAGGGGGCTTCGCAGATACGCAGTATTTT. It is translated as CAAHTGGFADTQYF.

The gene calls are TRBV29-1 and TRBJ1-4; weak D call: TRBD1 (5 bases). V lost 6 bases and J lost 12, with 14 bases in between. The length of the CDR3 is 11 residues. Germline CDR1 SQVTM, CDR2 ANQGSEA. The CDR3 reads CSVGEATELFF. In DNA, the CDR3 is TGCAGCGTGGGGGAGGCTACGGAACTGTTTTTT.

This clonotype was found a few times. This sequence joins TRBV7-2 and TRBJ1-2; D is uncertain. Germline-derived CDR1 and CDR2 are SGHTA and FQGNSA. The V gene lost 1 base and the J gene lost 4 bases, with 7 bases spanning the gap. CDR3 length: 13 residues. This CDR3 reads CASSLVAPYGYTF. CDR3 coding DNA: TGTGCCAGCAGCTTAGTGGCCCCCTATGGCTACACCTTC.

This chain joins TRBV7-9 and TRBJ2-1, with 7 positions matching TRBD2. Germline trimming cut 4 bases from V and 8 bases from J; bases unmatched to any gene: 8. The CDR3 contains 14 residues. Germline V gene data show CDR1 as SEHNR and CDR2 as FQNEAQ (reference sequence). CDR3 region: CASSWTSAFDEQFF. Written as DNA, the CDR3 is TGTGCCAGCAGCTGGACTAGTGCTTTCGATGAGCAGTTCTTC.

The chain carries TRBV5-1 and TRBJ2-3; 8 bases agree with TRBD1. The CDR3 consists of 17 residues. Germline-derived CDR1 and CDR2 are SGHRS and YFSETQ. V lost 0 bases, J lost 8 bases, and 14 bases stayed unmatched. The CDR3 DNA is TGCGCCAGCAGCTTGGTCTCGACAGGGGCCACTTGGGGTACGCAGTATTTT. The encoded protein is CASSLVSTGATWGTQYF. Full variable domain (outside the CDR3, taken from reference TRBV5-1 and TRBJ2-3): KAGVTQTPRYLIKTRGQQVTLSCSPISGHRSVSWYQQTPGQGLQFLFEYFSETQRNKGNFPGRFSGRQFSNSRSEMNVSTLELGDSALYLCASSLVSTGATWGTQYFGPGTRLTVL.

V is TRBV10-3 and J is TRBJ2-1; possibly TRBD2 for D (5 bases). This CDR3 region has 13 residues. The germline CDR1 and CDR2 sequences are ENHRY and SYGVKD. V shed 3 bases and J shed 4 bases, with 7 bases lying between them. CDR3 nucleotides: TGTGCCATCAGTGACGGGATTTACAATGAGCAGTTCTTC. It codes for CAISDGIYNEQFF.

CDR3 nucleotide sequence: TGTGCCACCGGGGCGGGATTGTTCACCGGGGAGCTGTTTTTT. Protein product: CATGAGLFTGELFF. The chain is built from TRBV15 and TRBJ2-2; perhaps TRBD2 as D (6 bases). V lost 8 bases, J lost 4 bases, and 14 bases lay in between. CDR1 is LNHNV and CDR2 is YYDKDF in the germline V gene (reference sequence). The CDR3 contains 14 residues.

The CDR3 here is CASSPTGTRSDEQFF. CDR3 nucleotides: TGTGCCAGCTCACCAACCGGGACTAGAAGCGATGAGCAGTTCTTC. This chain uses TRBV18 with TRBJ2-1; the match to TRBD2 covers 8 bases. This CDR3 comprises 15 residues. The germline CDR1 and CDR2 sequences are KGHSH and LQKENI. With V trimmed by 2 bases and J by 8 bases, 8 bases remained unmatched. Filled out from reference TRBV18 and TRBJ2-1, the complete variable domain reads NAGVMQNPRHLVRRRGQEARLRCSPMKGHSHVYWYRQLPEEGLKFMVYLQKENIIDESGMPKERFSAEFPKEGPSILRIQQVVRGDSAAYFCASSPTGTRSDEQFFGPGTRLTVL.

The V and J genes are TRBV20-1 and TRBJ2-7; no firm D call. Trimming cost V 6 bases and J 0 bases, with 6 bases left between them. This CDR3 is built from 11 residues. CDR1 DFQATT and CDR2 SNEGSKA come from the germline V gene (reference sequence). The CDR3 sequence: CSASFSYEQYF. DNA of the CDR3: TGCAGTGCGAGTTTCTCCTACGAGCAGTACTTC.

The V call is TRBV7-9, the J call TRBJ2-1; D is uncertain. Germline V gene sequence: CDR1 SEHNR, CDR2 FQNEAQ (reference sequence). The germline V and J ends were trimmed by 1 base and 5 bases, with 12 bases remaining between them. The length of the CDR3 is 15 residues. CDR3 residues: CASSLVRLLDNEQFF. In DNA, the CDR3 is TGTGCCAGCAGCTTAGTTAGGCTACTCGACAATGAGCAGTTCTTC.

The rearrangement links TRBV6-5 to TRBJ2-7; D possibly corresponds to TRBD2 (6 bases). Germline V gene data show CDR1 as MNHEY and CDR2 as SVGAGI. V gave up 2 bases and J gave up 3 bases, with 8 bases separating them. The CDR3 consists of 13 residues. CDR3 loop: CASSYARGYEQYF. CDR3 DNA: TGTGCCAGCAGTTACGCGCGGGGCTACGAGCAGTACTTC.

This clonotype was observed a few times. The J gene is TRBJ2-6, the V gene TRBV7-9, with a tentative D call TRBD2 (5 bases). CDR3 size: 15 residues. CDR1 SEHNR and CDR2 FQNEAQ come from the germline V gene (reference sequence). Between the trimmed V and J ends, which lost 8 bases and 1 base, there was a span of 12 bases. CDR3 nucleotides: TGTGCCAGCCGAGGGATAAGGTCTGGGGCCAACGTCCTGACTTTC. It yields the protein CASRGIRSGANVLTF.

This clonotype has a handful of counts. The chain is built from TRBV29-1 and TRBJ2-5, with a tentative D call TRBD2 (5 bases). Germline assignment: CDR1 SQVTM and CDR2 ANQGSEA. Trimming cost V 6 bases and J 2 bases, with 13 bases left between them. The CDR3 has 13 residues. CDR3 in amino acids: CSVEPGGQETQYF. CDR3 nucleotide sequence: TGCAGCGTAGAACCCGGAGGTCAAGAGACCCAGTACTTC.

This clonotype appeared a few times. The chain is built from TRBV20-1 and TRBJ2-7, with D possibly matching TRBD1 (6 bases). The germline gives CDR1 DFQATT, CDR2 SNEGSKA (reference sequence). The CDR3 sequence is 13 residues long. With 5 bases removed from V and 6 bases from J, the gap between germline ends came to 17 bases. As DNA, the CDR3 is TGCAGTGCTCCCGGGACATCGCGCCTCGAGCAGTACTTC. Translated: CSAPGTSRLEQYF.

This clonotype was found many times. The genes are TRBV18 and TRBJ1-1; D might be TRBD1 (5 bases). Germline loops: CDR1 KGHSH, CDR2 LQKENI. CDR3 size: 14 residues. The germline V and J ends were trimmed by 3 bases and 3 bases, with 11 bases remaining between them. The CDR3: CASSPGLGDTEAFF. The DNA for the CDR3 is TGTGCCAGCTCACCGGGACTGGGGGACACTGAAGCTTTCTTT.

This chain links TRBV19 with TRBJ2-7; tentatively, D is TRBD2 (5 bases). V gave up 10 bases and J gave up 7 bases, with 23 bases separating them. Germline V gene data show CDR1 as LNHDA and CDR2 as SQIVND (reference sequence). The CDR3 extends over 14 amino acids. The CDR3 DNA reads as TGTGCCACCGAACCCGATAGGGAGTCTTGGGAGCAGTACTTC. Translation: CATEPDRESWEQYF.

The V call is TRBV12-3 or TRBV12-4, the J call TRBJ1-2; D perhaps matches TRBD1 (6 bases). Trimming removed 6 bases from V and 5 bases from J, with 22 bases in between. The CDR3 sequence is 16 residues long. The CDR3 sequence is CASSPRAGGARYGYTF. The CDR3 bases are TGTGCCAGCAGCCCCAGAGCTGGGGGCGCTAGGTATGGCTACACCTTC.

CDR3 DNA sequence: TGTGCCAGCAGTTCAGGGGGCGGTAAGCCCCAGCATTTT. Protein product: CASSSGGGKPQHF. The V call is TRBV12-3 or TRBV12-4, the J call TRBJ1-5; 8 nucleotides match TRBD1. The CDR3 contains 13 residues. V shed 4 bases and J 8 bases; nucleotides not matched to a gene: 4.

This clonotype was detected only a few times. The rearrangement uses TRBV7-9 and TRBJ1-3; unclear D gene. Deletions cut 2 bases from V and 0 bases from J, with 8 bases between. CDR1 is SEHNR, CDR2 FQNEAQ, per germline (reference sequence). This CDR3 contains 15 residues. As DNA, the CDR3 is TGTGCCAGCAGCTTACGTACGAGCTCTGGAAACACCATATATTTT. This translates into CASSLRTSSGNTIYF.